The next 29 T cell receptor beta chains were all read from a single sample in a study of T cell responses to AZD1222 COVID-19 vaccine. The assay was immunoSEQ multiplex PCR, and TCRdb's table has in-frame clones only and misses some. The sample lists over 100,000 clones; roughly nine tenths were seen once. Sample: peripheral blood, taken on day 0 of AZD1222 vaccination. The receptors originated from an adult in good health.

The J gene is TRBJ2-5, the V gene TRBV15; TRBD2 might be the D (6 bases). Germline V gene lookup returns CDR1 LNHNV and CDR2 YYDKDF (reference sequence). Trimming stripped 1 base from V and 5 bases from J, with 8 bases between. The CDR3 is made up of 13 amino acids. CDR3 amino acids: CATSRGAGETQYF. The CDR3, as DNA: TGTGCCACCAGCAGAGGAGCGGGCGAGACCCAGTACTTC.

The chain carries TRBV10-2 and TRBJ2-7; D might be TRBD1 or TRBD2, each matching 5 bases. The ends were cut back, 6 bases at V and 4 bases at J, with 13 bases in the middle. This CDR3 has 13 residues. Germline CDR1 and CDR2: WSHSY and SAAADI. The CDR3 DNA follows: TGCGCCAGCAGGGGGGTTGGGGGTTACGAGCAGTACTTC. It translates to CASRGVGGYEQYF.

The chain joins TRBV5-1 to TRBJ2-5; 7 bases agree with TRBD2. The germline gives CDR1 SGHRS, CDR2 YFSETQ. Losses at the gene ends were 1 base for V and 5 bases for J; bases not matched to a gene: 5. The CDR3 has 14 amino acids. The CDR3 loop reads CASSLLGGDETQYF. The CDR3, as DNA: TGCGCCAGCAGCTTGCTGGGGGGGGATGAGACCCAGTACTTC.

This clone has a count of ten or more. The CDR3 sequence is CASSWEGVGTEAFF. The CDR3 DNA sequence: TGTGCCAGCAGCTGGGAGGGAGTGGGTACTGAAGCTTTCTTT. The J gene is TRBJ1-1, the V gene TRBV7-9, with D hard to call. The V end was cut by 4 bases, the J end by 5 bases, with 14 bases between. Germline CDR1 and CDR2: SEHNR and FQNEAQ (reference sequence). The CDR3 runs to 14 residues.

The chain employs TRBV19 and TRBJ2-3; D not certain. Trimming took 3 bases from V and 0 from J, leaving 7 bases between them. This CDR3 spans 14 amino acids. Germline V CDR1 and CDR2: LNHDA, SQIVND (reference sequence). Here the CDR3 reads CASSIDFSTDTQYF. The CDR3, as DNA: TGTGCCAGTAGTATCGACTTTAGCACAGATACGCAGTATTTT.

The chain combines TRBV5-1 with TRBJ2-3; 7 nucleotides align to TRBD2. CDR3 length equals 14 residues. Trimming at V came to 4 bases and at J to 4 bases, leaving 6 bases not matched to a gene. Germline V gene data show CDR1 as SGHRS and CDR2 as YFSETQ. As DNA, the CDR3 is TGCGCCAGCAGCCCCACTAGCGCGGCAGATACGCAGTATTTT. Protein: CASSPTSAADTQYF.

The rearrangement joins TRBV18 to TRBJ2-2, with TRBD2 identical over 8 bases. Looked up from germline, CDR1 is KGHSH and CDR2 is LQKENI. This CDR3 has 15 amino acids. J lost 2 bases, V lost 3 bases, and 2 bases had no gene match. The CDR3 region is CASSPGLENTGELFF. CDR3 DNA sequence: TGTGCCAGCTCACCGGGACTAGAAAACACCGGGGAGCTGTTTTTT.

The rearrangement links TRBV6-2 or TRBV6-3 to TRBJ2-5; D remains unclear. Trimming pared 1 base from V and 0 bases from J, leaving 9 bases between. The CDR3 has 15 residues. Germline V lookup: CDR1 MNHEY, CDR2 SVGEGT. For the CDR3, the DNA is TGTGCCAGCAGTTACTATGAAACCTACCAAGAGACCCAGTACTTC. Translating gives CASSYYETYQETQYF.

The chain couples TRBV28 to TRBJ2-1; 12 bases align to TRBD2. The germline CDR1 and CDR2 sequences are MDHEN and SYDVKM. J gave up 5 bases and V 6 bases, and 11 bases lay outside the gene matches. This CDR3 is built from 17 residues. The CDR3 region has the DNA TGTGCCAGCAGCCCTCTCCTGACTAGCGGGAGTCACAATGAGCAGTTCTTC. It encodes CASSPLLTSGSHNEQFF.

This chain joins TRBV9 and TRBJ2-3; D tentatively fits TRBD1 or TRBD2 (5 bases each). The germline V gene has CDR1 SGDLS and CDR2 YYNGEE. V lost 6 bases to trimming and J lost 4 bases, with 12 bases between them. CDR3 length: 13 amino acids. The CDR3 DNA follows: TGTGCCAGCACTGGGACCCTCGCAGATACGCAGTATTTT. Protein sequence: CASTGTLADTQYF.

This rearrangement joins TRBV5-8 to TRBJ1-2; TRBD1 agrees at 7 bases. Germline CDR1 SGHTS, CDR2 YDEGEE. The CDR3 consists of 14 residues. The ends lost 1 base at V and 4 bases at J; junction bases unmatched: 4. The CDR3 region is CASSLSRGGYGYTF. DNA of the CDR3: TGTGCCAGCAGCTTGTCCAGGGGGGGCTATGGCTACACCTTC.

The CDR3 DNA reads as TGTGCCAGCAGATACCTAGCGGACAATGAGCAGTTCTTC. Amino acids: CASRYLADNEQFF. The rearrangement links TRBV7-9 to TRBJ2-1; 7 bases line up with TRBD2. V was clipped by 6 bases and J by 5 bases; unmatched bases: 4. The CDR3 is 13 amino acids. CDR1 SEHNR and CDR2 FQNEAQ come from the germline V gene (reference sequence).

The V and J genes are TRBV21-1 and TRBJ2-5; the table's D gene call, TRBD1, was not cross checked with the DNA. TRBV21-1 is shown as a pseudogene. This CDR3 spans 18 amino acids. The CDR3 loop reads CASSKASRGFVWGETQYF. The CDR3 coding sequence is TGTGCCAGCAGCAAAGCAAGCAGGGGCTTTGTGTGGGGAGAGACCCAGTACTTC.

This chain connects TRBV7-2 to TRBJ1-3; D ambiguous. V was trimmed by 1 base and J by 0 bases, leaving 10 bases between them. The CDR3 is made up of 16 amino acids. CDR1 and CDR2 from the germline V gene are SGHTA and FQGNSA. CDR3 loop: CASSLGGPASGNTIYF. CDR3 DNA: TGTGCCAGCAGCTTAGGAGGGCCGGCCTCTGGAAACACCATATATTTT.

The chain combines TRBV5-1 with TRBJ1-4; a weak D match, TRBD1 (6 bases). V gave up 2 bases and J gave up 7 bases, with 15 bases separating them. The CDR3 length is 15 residues. Germline lookup yields CDR1 SGHRS and CDR2 YFSETQ. The CDR3 region has the DNA TGCGCCAGCAGCTTTATCGGGGGCGCGGGTGAAAAACTGTTTTTT. Translated, it gives CASSFIGGAGEKLFF.

The chain carries TRBV5-1 and TRBJ1-1, with TRBD1 identical over 9 bases. V was clipped by 7 bases and J by 6 bases; unmatched bases: 10. The germline gives CDR1 SGHRS, CDR2 YFSETQ. This CDR3 spans 14 amino acids. The CDR3 sequence: CASRTGQGRSEAFF. In DNA, the CDR3 is TGCGCCAGCCGGACGGGACAGGGCCGTTCTGAAGCTTTCTTT.

V and J are TRBV5-4 and TRBJ2-6; TRBD1 or TRBD2 may be the D gene (6 bases each). Looked up from germline, CDR1 is SGHNT and CDR2 is YYREEE (reference sequence). The CDR3 is 15 residues long. V lost 4 bases and J 4 bases, leaving 12 bases between the germline ends. CDR3 nucleotide sequence: TGTGCCAGCAGCCTAAGGGGGGCCGGGGCCAACGTCCTGACTTTC. This encodes CASSLRGAGANVLTF.

The genes are TRBV6-2 or TRBV6-3 and TRBJ2-6; TRBD1 aligns across 7 bases. The V gene's germline CDR1 is MNHEY and CDR2 SVGEGT. Trimming at V came to 5 bases and at J to 1 base, leaving 11 bases not matched to a gene. The CDR3 extends over 18 amino acids. CDR3 protein: CASSTTSMTGSGANVLTF. For the CDR3, the DNA is TGTGCCAGCAGTACTACCTCAATGACAGGGTCTGGGGCCAACGTCCTGACTTTC.

V gene TRBV20-1 combines with J gene TRBJ2-7, with 14 positions matching TRBD2. CDR1 and CDR2 from the germline V gene are DFQATT and SNEGSKA (reference sequence). The trim removed 3 bases at V and 1 base at J, leaving 8 bases unmatched. The CDR3 loop spans 17 amino acids. This chain's CDR3 is CSASWGTSGRSSYEQYF. CDR3 DNA sequence: TGCAGTGCTAGTTGGGGGACTAGCGGGAGATCATCCTACGAGCAGTACTTC.

This clone occurred a few times. This sequence joins TRBV7-2 and TRBJ1-4; tentative D call: TRBD1 (6 bases). Germline V gene lookup returns CDR1 SGHTA and CDR2 FQGNSA. The length of the CDR3 is 17 residues. Trimming removed 1 base at V and 2 bases at J, with 14 bases between. The CDR3 region is CASSLVRGQGTNEKLFF. The CDR3 DNA is TGTGCCAGCAGCTTAGTTCGGGGGCAGGGGACTAATGAAAAACTGTTTTTT.

In this sample, this clone turned up a few times. The CDR3 loop is CASSEGQTNEKLFF. In nucleotides, the CDR3 is TGTGCCAGCAGCGAGGGACAAACTAATGAAAAACTGTTTTTT. The chain is built from TRBV2 and TRBJ1-4; maybe TRBD1 (6 bases). This CDR3 has 14 residues. Germline loops: CDR1 SNHLY, CDR2 FYNNEI. V lost 6 bases, J lost 1 base, and 9 bases lay in between. The full variable domain, completed using reference TRBV2 and TRBJ1-4, is EPEVTQTPSHQVTQMGQEVILRCVPISNHLYFYWYRQILGQKVEFLVSFYNNEISEKSEIFDDQFSVERPDGSNFTLKIRSTKLEDSAMYFCASSEGQTNEKLFFGSGTQLSVL.

The J gene is TRBJ2-1, the V gene TRBV28, with TRBD1 matching 7 bases. The V gene end was trimmed by 4 bases and the J gene end by 10 bases; junction bases not matched to a gene: 7. The V gene's germline CDR1 is MDHEN and CDR2 SYDVKM. The CDR3 has 13 residues. The CDR3 DNA reads as TGTGCCAGCAGTTCCCGAGGGGGCCGGGAGCAGTTCTTC. This translates into CASSSRGGREQFF.

The CDR3 coding sequence is TGTGCCAGCAGTTTACCCAGGGGCAGGAACACTGAAGCTTTCTTT. Protein: CASSLPRGRNTEAFF. The chain links TRBV6-2 or TRBV6-3 to TRBJ1-1, with TRBD1 as a possible D gene (6 bases). This CDR3 region has 15 residues. The V end was cut by 4 bases, the J end by 1 base, with 13 bases between. Germline V gene lookup returns CDR1 MNHEY and CDR2 SVGEGT.

This clone was observed a handful of times. This sequence joins TRBV7-7 and TRBJ2-1; 8 bases align to TRBD2. The CDR3 is made up of 15 amino acids. Germline trimming cut 3 bases from V and 5 bases from J; bases unmatched to any gene: 6. CDR1 and CDR2 from the germline V gene are SSHAT and FNYEAQ (reference sequence). CDR3 in DNA: TGTGCCAGCAGCTTTCGTCTAGCGGGTAACAATGAGCAGTTCTTC. Protein sequence: CASSFRLAGNNEQFF. The full variable domain, in which reference TRBV7-7 and TRBJ2-1 provide the parts outside the CDR3, is GAGVSQSPRYKVTKRGQDVTLRCDPISSHATLYWYQQALGQGPEFLTYFNYEAQPDKSGLPSDRFSAERPEGSISTLTIQRTEQRDSAMYRCASSFRLAGNNEQFFGPGTRLTVL.

The chain is built from TRBV27 and TRBJ2-6; D gene unclear. The CDR3 loop spans 15 amino acids. The germline gives CDR1 MNHEY, CDR2 SMNVEV (reference sequence). The V end was cut by 3 bases, the J end by 0 bases, with 6 bases between. The CDR3 protein is CASSFLASGANVLTF. CDR3 bases: TGTGCCAGCAGTTTCTTGGCCTCTGGGGCCAACGTCCTGACTTTC.

V gene TRBV30 combines with J gene TRBJ1-4; 8 positions match TRBD1. Looked up from germline, CDR1 is GTSNPN and CDR2 is SVGIG (reference sequence). The CDR3 runs to 13 residues. The trim removed 0 bases at V and 8 bases at J, leaving 2 bases unmatched. The CDR3 region is CAWSVGTGEKLFF. The CDR3 DNA follows: TGTGCCTGGAGTGTTGGGACAGGCGAAAAACTGTTTTTT.

The chain uses TRBV19 and TRBJ1-2; 8 bases align to TRBD1. The CDR3 covers 17 residues. V was clipped by 7 bases and J by 3 bases; unmatched bases: 16. Germline values: CDR1 LNHDA, CDR2 SQIVND (reference sequence). Here the CDR3 reads CASNPIGGPGGHYGYTF. CDR3 bases: TGTGCCAGTAACCCCATTGGGGGACCAGGGGGCCACTATGGCTACACCTTC. The full variable domain, completed using reference TRBV19 and TRBJ1-2, is DGGITQSPKYLFRKEGQNVTLSCEQNLNHDAMYWYRQDPGQGLRLIYYSQIVNDFQKGDIAEGYSVSREKKESFPLTVTSAQKNPTAFYLCASNPIGGPGGHYGYTFGSGTRLTVV.

Of note for this clone: This sample also contains other DNA sequences that code for the same CDR3. The rearrangement joins TRBV12-3 or TRBV12-4 to TRBJ1-5; unclear D gene. The CDR3 consists of 13 residues. Trimming left V 1 base short and J 1 base short, with 2 bases between. CDR3 residues: CASSLGSNQPQHF. CDR3 nucleotide sequence: TGTGCCAGCAGTTTAGGGAGCAATCAGCCCCAGCATTTT.

The CDR3, as DNA: TGTGCCAGCAGCTTGGGTCCCTCCTCTACTAACTATGGCTACACCTTC. Amino acids: CASSLGPSSTNYGYTF. V gene TRBV5-6 combines with J gene TRBJ1-2; the D is unclear. CDR1 and CDR2 (germline): SGHDT, YYEEEE. This CDR3 is 16 amino acids long. V lost 0 bases to trimming and J lost 0 bases, with 12 bases between them. The entire variable domain, with the rest obtained from reference TRBV5-6 and TRBJ1-2, is as follows: DAGVTQSPTHLIKTRGQQVTLRCSPKSGHDTVSWYQQALGQGPQFIFQYYEEEERQRGNFPDRFSGHQFPNYSSELNVNALLLGDSALYLCASSLGPSSTNYGYTFGSGTRLTVV.